This entry concerns a single T cell receptor (beta chain). A single count supports this clone. Its antigen is not yet known. One base away there is no much larger clone; base qualities are not given. This specimen belongs to a study of blood T cell repertoires in COVID-19 (dated by TCRdb to 2018 to 2021). A note on the overall study: The collaborator samples originated in the United States, Italy and Spain and spanned the acute and convalescent phases of COVID-19. The prospective study material was composed of cDNA or gDNA derived from T cells, B-cell-depleted T cells, or PBMCs. Deeply sampled blood TCRbeta repertoires from subjects exposed to, actively infected with, or recovered from COVID-19 were included in the dataset. The repertoires were released in a freely available public database meant as a resource for research on the immune response to SARS-CoV-2. Samples came from the ongoing ImmuneRACE study (first 160 participants) plus 1,254 subjects from 6 global collaborators. The sample metadata nearly always contained a de-identified subject ID, COVID-19 status, age in years and sex. Where HLA class I and class II types were available, the types were taken from metadata supplied by the sample provider, not from assay-based typing. Paper-wide results and their limitations: The amount of clinical and demographic metadata varied by source and participant and was provided uncurated.

Whole blood was collected in K2EDTA tubes by collaborating institutions according to the institutions' own protocols. Collaborator samples were shipped for TCRbeta analysis as frozen whole blood, isolated PBMCs, or DNA extracted from either sample type. The trim is 3 bases for V and 0 bases for J, with a gap of 8 bases between the germline ends. The germline V gene (reference sequence) sets CDR1 to DFQATT and CDR2 to SNEGSKA. The CDR3 has 13 amino acids, counting the end cysteine and phenylalanine. The DNA shown is the 39-base CDR3, in frame from base 1. TCRbeta CDR3 regions were amplified from genomic DNA using the immunoSEQ Assay, a bias-controlled multiplex PCR. Per the source publication's procedure: Nucleated cell counts per sample were estimated from amplification of reference gene primers within the assay. Sequence reads were collapsed and filtered to measure the absolute abundance of every unique TCRbeta CDR3 rearrangement. For each sample, productive Simpson clonality was calculated as the square root of Simpson's diversity index over productive rearrangements. In TCRdb, the immuneACCESS table is reduced to in-frame sequences with V and J assigned. These tables do not hold every clone; where another copy was compared, an unresolved V gene accounts for under half, and the others remain unexplained. That table furnishes V, J and clone size, whereas the DNA furnished D and trimming. The sample table contains around 270,000 clones; only one count was recorded for around 89% of them. Together, the top ten hold about 4.2% of the sample.

The sequence is built from TRBV20-1 and TRBJ1-1; no D gene is confidently identified. This receptor was taken from a middle-aged man with acute or convalescent COVID-19. What was sequenced was peripheral blood. For the CDR3, the sequence is CSASDNMNTEAFF. At the DNA level, the sequence is TGCAGTGCTAGTGATAATATGAACACTGAAGCTTTCTTT.